This T cell receptor (beta chain) comes out of a study of T cells in Graves' hyperthyroidism and ophthalmopathy (dated by TCRdb to about 2019). Notes on the research overall: Peripheral blood was collected at initial diagnosis, before any treatment. A discovery cohort of about a hundred patients, roughly 45 with Graves' ophthalmopathy and about 60 with stable Graves' hyperthyroidism, was used to find distinguishing TCR V-J signatures. Prospective prediction of ophthalmopathy was tested in an independent validation cohort of approximately 18 hyperthyroidism patients and 17 patients who later progressed to ophthalmopathy. The 90 to 100 discovery patients were randomly split 7:3 into training and test sets. In more than 5 Graves' hyperthyroidism patients, the study also compared T-cell repertoires from thyroid tissue with T-cell repertoires from blood. After sampling, hyperthyroidism patients received methimazole starting at 30 mg daily, and ophthalmopathy patients received high-dose intravenous methylprednisolone. According to the paper, TCR Vbeta CDR3 sequencing was carried out on some 130 peripheral blood samples, which came from fewer than 50 ophthalmopathy, 75 or so hyperthyroidism and roughly 17 progressor patients.

The TCR beta CDR3 regions were amplified from the RNA transcripts. The TCR CDR3 was subjected to a first round of RT-PCR using the HTBI primer set and the Qiagen OneStep RT-PCR kit. Libraries were constructed in a second round of multiplex PCR, after which size selection and purification were carried out. Libraries were sequenced paired-end with 100 bp reads on an Illumina HiSeq2000. For the original study's pipeline: SOAPnuke was used to process the raw data, removing reads that contained adapters or uncalled bases, had a mean Phred below 15, or lacked an exact match to the constant primer or identifier. High-quality paired reads were merged using COPE v1.2.5, and each unique nucleotide sequence was defined as a clonotype. MiTCR v1.1 was used to align clonotypes to the IMGT TRBV, TRBD and TRBJ reference segments. Only V-J combinations with frequency above 0.0001, covering about 99% of repertoires, were analysed. A TCS score was defined as the ratio of F50 (clonal expansion) to E x V (chaos), with BLOSUM62-based TCRdist applied between CDR3 peptides within each V-J. Welch's t-statistics and random forest reduced around 520 V-J features to 10 to 15, which were used in a naive Bayes classifier (R e1071). TCRdb reworked the public reads: Q25 trimming with fastp, MiXCR clone assembly, productive beta chains retained. Rows with a matching CDR3 protein are joined into one entry that keeps the most common DNA and genes. The V and J calls and clone size are TCRdb's, not the authors'. The sample includes about 260,000 distinct CDR3 sequences, with less than 30% observed a single time. Together, the top ten hold 20% to 30% of the sample.

To note about this clonotype: Its target antigen remains unknown. A single base separates this from a much larger clone, so it may be a read error.

Beyond this particular receptor, the publication reports: Ophthalmopathy was separated from stable hyperthyroidism by a 13 V-J signature model, with 85% to 90% sensitivity and roughly 81% specificity obtained in cross-validation and 80%/75% obtained in testing. During validation, the model predicted progression to ophthalmopathy a median of about 6.5 months ahead of onset, with around 71% sensitivity and more than 72% specificity. Most expanded thyroid clonotypes (frequency above 0.001) were also detected in blood, a finding suggesting that blood repertoires may reflect thyroid immune responses. Sample size was not statistically predetermined, and investigators were not blinded to group allocation.

A distance of 9 bases separates the germline ends of V and J, which lose 1 base and 2 bases respectively. Looking up the germline V gene (reference sequence) yields CDR1 GTSNPN and CDR2 SVGIG. From the cysteine through the phenylalanine, the CDR3 covers 13 amino acids. The retained sequence is limited to the CDR3, 39 bases, with the frame set at the first base. Hyperthyroidism patients were newly diagnosed, with disease duration under 2 months, and aged 18 to 65 years. Exclusion was applied to patients with uncontrolled infections, other autoimmune diseases, pregnancy or lactation. Diagnoses were based on clinical symptoms, serum thyroxine and TRAb, thyroid ultrasound and orbital computed tomography. Blood from progressor patients was collected at the time of first diagnosis with hyperthyroidism, before any ophthalmopathy symptoms had appeared. PBMCs were separated from roughly 10 ml of fresh peripheral blood using Ficoll-Paque density gradient centrifugation. Progressor patients were initially diagnosed with Graves' hyperthyroidism and developed ophthalmopathy during follow-up. Total RNA was extracted with Trizol reagent, and quality was checked on an Agilent 2100 Bioanalyzer.

The sequenced sample was blood. The clonotype was recovered from a man aged 35-49 years with Graves' hyperthyroidism that later progressed to Graves' ophthalmopathy. The chain joins TRBV30 to TRBJ2-7; no D gene is confidently identified. CDR3 protein: CAWSGGRPYEQYF. The sequenced DNA: TGTGCCTGGAGTGGGGGTCGGCCCTACGAGCAGTACTTC.